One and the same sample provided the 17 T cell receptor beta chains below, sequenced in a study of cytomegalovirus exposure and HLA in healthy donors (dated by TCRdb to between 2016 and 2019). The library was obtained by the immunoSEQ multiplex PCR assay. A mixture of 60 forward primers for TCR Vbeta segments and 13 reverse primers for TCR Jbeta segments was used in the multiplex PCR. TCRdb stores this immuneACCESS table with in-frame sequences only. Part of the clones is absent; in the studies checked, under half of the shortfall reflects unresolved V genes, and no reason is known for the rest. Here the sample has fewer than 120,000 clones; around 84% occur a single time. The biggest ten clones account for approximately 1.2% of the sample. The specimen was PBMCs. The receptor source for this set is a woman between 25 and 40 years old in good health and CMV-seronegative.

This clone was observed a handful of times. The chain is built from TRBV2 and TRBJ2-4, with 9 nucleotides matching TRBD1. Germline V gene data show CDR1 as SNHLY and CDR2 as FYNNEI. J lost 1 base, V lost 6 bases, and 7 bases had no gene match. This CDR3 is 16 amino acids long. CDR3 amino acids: CASSETGGKAKNIQYF. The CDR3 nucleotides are TGTGCCAGCAGCGAAACAGGGGGCAAGGCCAAAAACATTCAGTACTTC.

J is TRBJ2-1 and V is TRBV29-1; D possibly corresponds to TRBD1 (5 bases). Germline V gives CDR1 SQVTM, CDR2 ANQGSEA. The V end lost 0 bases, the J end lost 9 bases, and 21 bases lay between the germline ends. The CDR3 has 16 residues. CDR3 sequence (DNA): TGCAGCGTTGAAGATTTTGGTGGGGCACAGGCCAGTGAGCAGTTCTTC. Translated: CSVEDFGGAQASEQFF.

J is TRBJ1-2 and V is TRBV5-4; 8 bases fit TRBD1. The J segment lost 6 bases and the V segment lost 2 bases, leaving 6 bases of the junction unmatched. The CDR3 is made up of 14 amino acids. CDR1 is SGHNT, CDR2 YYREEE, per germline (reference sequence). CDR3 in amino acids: CASSFFPRGHGYTF. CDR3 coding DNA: TGTGCCAGCAGCTTCTTTCCCAGGGGGCATGGCTACACCTTC.

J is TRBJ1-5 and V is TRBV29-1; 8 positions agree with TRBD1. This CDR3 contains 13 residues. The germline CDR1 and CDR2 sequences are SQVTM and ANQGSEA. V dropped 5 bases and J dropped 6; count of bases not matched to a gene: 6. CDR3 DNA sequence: TGCAGCGTTTCGATGACAGGGGTTCAGCCCCAGCATTTT. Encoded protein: CSVSMTGVQPQHF.

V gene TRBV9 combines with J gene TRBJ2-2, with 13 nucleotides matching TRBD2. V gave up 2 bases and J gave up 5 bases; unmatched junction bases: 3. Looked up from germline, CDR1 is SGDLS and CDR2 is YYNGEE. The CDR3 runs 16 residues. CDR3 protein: CASSVGLAGRTGELFF. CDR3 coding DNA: TGTGCCAGCAGCGTGGGACTAGCGGGAAGAACCGGGGAGCTGTTTTTT. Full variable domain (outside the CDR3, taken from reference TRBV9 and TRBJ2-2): DSGVTQTPKHLITATGQRVTLRCSPRSGDLSVYWYQQSLDQGLQFLIQYYNGEERAKGNILERFSAQQFPDLHSELNLSSLELGDSALYFCASSVGLAGRTGELFFGEGSRLTVL.

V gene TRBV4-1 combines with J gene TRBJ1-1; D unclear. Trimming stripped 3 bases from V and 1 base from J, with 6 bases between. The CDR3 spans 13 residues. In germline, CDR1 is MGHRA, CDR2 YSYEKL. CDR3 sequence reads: CASSQQQNTEAFF. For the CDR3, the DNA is TGCGCCAGCAGCCAGCAACAGAACACTGAAGCTTTCTTT.

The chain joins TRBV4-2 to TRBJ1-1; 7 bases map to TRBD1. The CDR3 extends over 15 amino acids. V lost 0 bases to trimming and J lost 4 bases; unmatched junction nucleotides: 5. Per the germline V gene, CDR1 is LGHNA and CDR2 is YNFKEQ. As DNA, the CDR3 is TGTGCCAGCAGCCAAGAAGAGGGGGCCGGCACTGAAGCTTTCTTT. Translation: CASSQEEGAGTEAFF.

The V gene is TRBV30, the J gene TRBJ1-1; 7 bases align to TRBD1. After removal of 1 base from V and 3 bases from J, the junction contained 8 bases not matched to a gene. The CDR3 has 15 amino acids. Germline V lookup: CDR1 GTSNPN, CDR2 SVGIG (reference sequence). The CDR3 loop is CAWSDRGSWDTEAFF. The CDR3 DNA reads TGTGCCTGGAGTGACAGGGGAAGCTGGGACACTGAAGCTTTCTTT.

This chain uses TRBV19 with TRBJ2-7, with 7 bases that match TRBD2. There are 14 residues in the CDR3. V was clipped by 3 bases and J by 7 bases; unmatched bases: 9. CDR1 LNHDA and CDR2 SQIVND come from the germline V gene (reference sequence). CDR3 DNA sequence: TGTGCCAGTAGTATGGTCGGGGGGACGGAGGAGCAGTACTTC. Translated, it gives CASSMVGGTEEQYF.

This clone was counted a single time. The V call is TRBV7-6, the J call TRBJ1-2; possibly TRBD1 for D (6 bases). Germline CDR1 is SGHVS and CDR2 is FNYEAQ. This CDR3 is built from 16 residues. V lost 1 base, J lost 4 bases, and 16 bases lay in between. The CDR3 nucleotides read TGTGCCAGCAGCTTAGGGCCCACAGGGTATAGCTATGGCTACACCTTC. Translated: CASSLGPTGYSYGYTF.

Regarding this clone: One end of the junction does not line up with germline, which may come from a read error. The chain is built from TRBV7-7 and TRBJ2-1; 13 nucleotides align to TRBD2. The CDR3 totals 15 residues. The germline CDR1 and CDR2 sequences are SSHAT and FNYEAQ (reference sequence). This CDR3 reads CASSYGLAGAGEQFF. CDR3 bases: TGTGCTAGCAGCTACGGACTAGCGGGAGCTGGTGAGCAGTTCTTC. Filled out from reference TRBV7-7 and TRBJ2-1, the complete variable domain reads GAGVSQSPRYKVTKRGQDVTLRCDPISSHATLYWYQQALGQGPEFLTYFNYEAQPDKSGLPSDRFSAERPEGSISTLTIQRTEQRDSAMYRCASSYGLAGAGEQFFGPGTRLTVL.

CDR3 sequence: CATGTAGDSPLHF. CDR3 bases: TGTGCCACCGGGACAGCGGGGGATTCACCCCTCCACTTT. V gene TRBV15 combines with J gene TRBJ1-6; 7 nucleotides align to TRBD1. The J segment lost 8 bases and the V segment lost 8 bases, leaving 6 bases of the junction unmatched. Germline V gene sequence: CDR1 LNHNV, CDR2 YYDKDF (reference sequence). The CDR3 length is 13 residues. The complete variable domain, with remaining parts taken from reference TRBV15 and TRBJ1-6, reads DAMVIQNPRYQVTQFGKPVTLSCSQTLNHNVMYWYQQKSSQAPKLLFHYYDKDFNNEADTPDNFQSRRPNTSFCFLDIRSPGLGDTAMYLCATGTAGDSPLHFGNGTRLTVT.

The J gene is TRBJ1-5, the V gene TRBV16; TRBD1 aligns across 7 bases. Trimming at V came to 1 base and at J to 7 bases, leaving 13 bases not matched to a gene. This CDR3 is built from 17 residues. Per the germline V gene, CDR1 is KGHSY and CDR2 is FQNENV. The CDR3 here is CASSQFAVVQGFQPQHF. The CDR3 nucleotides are TGTGCCAGCAGCCAATTTGCGGTGGTACAGGGGTTCCAGCCCCAGCATTTT.

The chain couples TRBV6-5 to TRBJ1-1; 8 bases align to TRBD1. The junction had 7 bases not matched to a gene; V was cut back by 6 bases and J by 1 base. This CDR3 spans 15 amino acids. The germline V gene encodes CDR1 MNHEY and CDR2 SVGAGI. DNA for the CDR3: TGTGCCAGCAGACCGGGACAGGCCACGAACACTGAAGCTTTCTTT. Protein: CASRPGQATNTEAFF.

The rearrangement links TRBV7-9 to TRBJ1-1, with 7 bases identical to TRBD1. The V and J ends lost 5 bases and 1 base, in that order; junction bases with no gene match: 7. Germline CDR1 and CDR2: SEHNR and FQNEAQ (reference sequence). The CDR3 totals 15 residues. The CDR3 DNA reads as TGTGCCAGCAGCCAACGGACAGGAACGAACACTGAAGCTTTCTTT. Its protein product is CASSQRTGTNTEAFF. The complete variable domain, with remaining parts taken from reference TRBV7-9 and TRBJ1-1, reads DTGVSQNPRHKITKRGQNVTFRCDPISEHNRLYWYRQTLGQGPEFLTYFQNEAQLEKSRLLSDRFSAERPKGSFSTLEIQRTEQGDSAMYLCASSQRTGTNTEAFFGQGTRLTVV.

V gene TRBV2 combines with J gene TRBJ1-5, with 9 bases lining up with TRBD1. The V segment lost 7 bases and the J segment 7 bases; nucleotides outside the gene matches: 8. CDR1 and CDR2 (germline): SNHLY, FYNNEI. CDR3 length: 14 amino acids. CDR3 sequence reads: CASTPGTGNQPQHF. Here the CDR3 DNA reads TGTGCCAGCACCCCAGGGACAGGGAACCAGCCCCAGCATTTT.

CDR3 sequence (DNA): TGTGCCAGCAGTGAATTGGCCCGCTCGAATCAGCCCCAGCATTTT. The encoded protein is CASSELARSNQPQHF. The V and J genes are TRBV6-1 and TRBJ1-5; D not resolved. V lost 2 bases and J 4 bases, leaving 12 bases between the germline ends. The CDR3 is made up of 15 amino acids. Germline V gene data show CDR1 as MNHNS and CDR2 as SASEGT.